This T cell receptor (beta chain) was profiled in a study of T cell clonotyping in hematopoietic cell transplantation. Time point given: recipient sample about 28 days before transplant, after cytoreduction. The protocol was immunoSEQ multiplex PCR, while the TCRdb copy is restricted to in-frame clones and leaves out a portion. The sample records around 25,000 clones, approximately 77% being singletons. V lost 2 bases and J 2 bases, leaving 5 bases between the germline ends. The CDR3 consists of 13 residues. Germline V gene lookup returns CDR1 MDHEN and CDR2 SYDVKM. Here the sequenced sample was peripheral blood mononuclear cells, taken before stem cell transplant. The chain is built from TRBV28 and TRBJ2-3; D remains ambiguous. This clonotype was sampled from a man aged 45-65 years with myelodysplastic syndrome. Some clones in this sample may be carry-over from other donors' samples. In nucleotides, the CDR3 is TGTGCCAGCAGTTTAGTCTACACAGATACGCAGTATTTT. Translating it yields CASSLVYTDTQYF.